This T cell receptor (beta chain) was retrieved from a study of T cell responses to AZD1222 COVID-19 vaccine. Sequenced by immunoSEQ multiplex PCR; TCRdb stores in-frame clones only, minus some. The table lists around 80,000 clones, 70% to 90% of them singletons. The germline V gene encodes CDR1 KGHSH and CDR2 LQKENI. V dropped 2 bases and J dropped 5 bases, with 15 bases sitting between them. This CDR3 spans 15 amino acids. The receptor's source is an adult who received the AZD1222 COVID-19 vaccine. The chain employs TRBV18 and TRBJ1-1, with D possibly matching TRBD1 (6 bases). Specimen: peripheral blood, collected 28 days after the second AZD1222 dose. The CDR3 DNA sequence: TGTGCCAGCTCACCAACAAGGGGGGGGAGGACTGAAGCTTTCTTT. Encoded protein: CASSPTRGGRTEAFF.